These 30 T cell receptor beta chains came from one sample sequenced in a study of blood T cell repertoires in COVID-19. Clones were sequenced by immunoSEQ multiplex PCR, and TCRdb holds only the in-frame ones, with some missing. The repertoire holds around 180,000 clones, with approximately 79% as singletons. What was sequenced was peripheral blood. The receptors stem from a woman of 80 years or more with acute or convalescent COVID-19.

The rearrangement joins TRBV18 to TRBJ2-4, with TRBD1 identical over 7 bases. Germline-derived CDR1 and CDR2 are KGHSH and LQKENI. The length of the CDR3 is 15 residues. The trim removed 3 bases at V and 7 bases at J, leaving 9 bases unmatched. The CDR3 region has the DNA TGTGCCAGCTCACCGGATGGGACACAGGGGAACATTCAGTACTTC. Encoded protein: CASSPDGTQGNIQYF.

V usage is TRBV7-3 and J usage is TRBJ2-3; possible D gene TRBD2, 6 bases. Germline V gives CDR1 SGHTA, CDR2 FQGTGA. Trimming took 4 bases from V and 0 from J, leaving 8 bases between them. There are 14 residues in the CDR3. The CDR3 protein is CASSSTSSTDTQYF. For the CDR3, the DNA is TGTGCCAGCAGCTCAACTAGCAGCACAGATACGCAGTATTTT.

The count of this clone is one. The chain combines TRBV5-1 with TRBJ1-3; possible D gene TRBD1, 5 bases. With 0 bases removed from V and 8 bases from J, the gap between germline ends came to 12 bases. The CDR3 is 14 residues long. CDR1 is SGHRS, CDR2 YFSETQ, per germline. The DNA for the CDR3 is TGCGCCAGCAGCTTGGCACCACAGGAAGACACCATATATTTT. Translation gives CASSLAPQEDTIYF.

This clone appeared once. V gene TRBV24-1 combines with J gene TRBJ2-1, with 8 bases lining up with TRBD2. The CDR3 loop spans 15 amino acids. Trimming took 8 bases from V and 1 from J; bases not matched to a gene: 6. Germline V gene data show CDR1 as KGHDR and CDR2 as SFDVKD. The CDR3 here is CATKGSGSSYNEQFF. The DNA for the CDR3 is TGTGCCACCAAAGGAAGCGGGAGTTCCTACAATGAGCAGTTCTTC.

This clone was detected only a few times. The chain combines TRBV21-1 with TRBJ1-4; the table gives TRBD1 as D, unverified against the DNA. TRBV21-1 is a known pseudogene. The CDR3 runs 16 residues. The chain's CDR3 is CASSKGPGTGREKLFF. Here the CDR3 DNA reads TGTGCCAGCAGCAAAGGGCCAGGGACAGGGAGGGAAAAACTGTTTTTT.

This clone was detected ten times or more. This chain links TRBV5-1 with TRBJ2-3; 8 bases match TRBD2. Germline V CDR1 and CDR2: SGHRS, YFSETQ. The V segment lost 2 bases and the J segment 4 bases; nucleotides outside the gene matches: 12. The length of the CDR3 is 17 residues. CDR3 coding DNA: TGCGCCAGCAGCTTAAGGGGGACCGGGAGGGATGCAGATACGCAGTATTTT. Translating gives CASSLRGTGRDADTQYF.

In DNA form, the CDR3 reads TGTGCCAGCAGTGCATTACAGGGGGTGGGCAATCAGCCCCAGCATTTT. Its protein product is CASSALQGVGNQPQHF. The rearrangement uses TRBV27 and TRBJ1-5, with 8 positions matching TRBD1. The V gene end was trimmed by 5 bases and the J gene end by 2 bases; junction bases not matched to a gene: 8. This CDR3 spans 16 amino acids. Germline CDR1 and CDR2: MNHEY and SMNVEV (reference sequence).

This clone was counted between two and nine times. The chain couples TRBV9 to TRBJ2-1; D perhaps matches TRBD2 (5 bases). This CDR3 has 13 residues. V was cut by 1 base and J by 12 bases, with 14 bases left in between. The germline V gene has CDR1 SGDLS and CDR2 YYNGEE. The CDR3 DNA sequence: TGTGCCAGCAGCGTATCCCCCCAGAGGGCGCAGTTCTTC. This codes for CASSVSPQRAQFF.

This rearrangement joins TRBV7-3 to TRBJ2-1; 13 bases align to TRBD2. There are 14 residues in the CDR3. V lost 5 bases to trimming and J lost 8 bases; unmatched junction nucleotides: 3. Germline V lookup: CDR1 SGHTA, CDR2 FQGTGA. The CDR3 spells CASSRTSGSDEQFF. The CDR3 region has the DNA TGTGCCAGCAGCCGGACTAGCGGGAGCGATGAGCAGTTCTTC.

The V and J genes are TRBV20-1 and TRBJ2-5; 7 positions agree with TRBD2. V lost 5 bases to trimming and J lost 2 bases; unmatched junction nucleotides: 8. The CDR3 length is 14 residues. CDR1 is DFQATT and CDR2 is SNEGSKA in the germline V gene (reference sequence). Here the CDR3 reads CSAGGLADQETQYF. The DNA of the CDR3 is TGCAGTGCTGGTGGGCTAGCGGATCAAGAGACCCAGTACTTC.

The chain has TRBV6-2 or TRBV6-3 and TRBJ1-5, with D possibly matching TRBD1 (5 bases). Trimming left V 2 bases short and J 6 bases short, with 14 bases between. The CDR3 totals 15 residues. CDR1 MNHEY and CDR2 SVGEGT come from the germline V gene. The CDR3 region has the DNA TGTGCCAGCAGTTACGCGGGGGGAGGCGGTCAGCCCCAGCATTTT. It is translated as CASSYAGGGGQPQHF.

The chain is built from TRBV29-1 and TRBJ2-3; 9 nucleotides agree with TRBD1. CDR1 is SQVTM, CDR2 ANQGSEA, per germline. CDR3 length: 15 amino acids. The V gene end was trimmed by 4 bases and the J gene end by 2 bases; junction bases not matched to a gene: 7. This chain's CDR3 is CSVGLGQGFTDTQYF. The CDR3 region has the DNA TGCAGCGTTGGGTTGGGACAGGGCTTCACAGATACGCAGTATTTT.

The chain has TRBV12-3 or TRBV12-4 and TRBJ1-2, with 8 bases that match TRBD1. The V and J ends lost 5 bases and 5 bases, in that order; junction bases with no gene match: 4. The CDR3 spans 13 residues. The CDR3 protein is CASSPGQGYGYTF. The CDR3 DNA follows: TGTGCCAGCAGTCCCGGACAGGGTTATGGCTACACCTTC.

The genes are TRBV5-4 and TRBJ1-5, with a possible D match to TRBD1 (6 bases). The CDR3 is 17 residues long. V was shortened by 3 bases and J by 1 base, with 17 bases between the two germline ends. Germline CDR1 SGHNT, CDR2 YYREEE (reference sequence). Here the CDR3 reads CASSSQDRRISNQPQHF. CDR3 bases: TGTGCCAGCAGCTCTCAGGACAGACGGATAAGCAATCAGCCCCAGCATTTT.

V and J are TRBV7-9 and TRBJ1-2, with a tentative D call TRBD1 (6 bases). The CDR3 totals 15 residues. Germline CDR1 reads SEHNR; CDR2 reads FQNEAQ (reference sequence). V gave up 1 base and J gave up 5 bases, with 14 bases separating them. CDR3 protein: CASSLGRTELYGYTF. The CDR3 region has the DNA TGTGCCAGCAGCTTAGGGAGGACAGAACTATATGGCTACACCTTC. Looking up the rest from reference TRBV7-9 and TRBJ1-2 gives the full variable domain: DTGVSQNPRHKITKRGQNVTFRCDPISEHNRLYWYRQTLGQGPEFLTYFQNEAQLEKSRLLSDRFSAERPKGSFSTLEIQRTEQGDSAMYLCASSLGRTELYGYTFGSGTRLTVV.

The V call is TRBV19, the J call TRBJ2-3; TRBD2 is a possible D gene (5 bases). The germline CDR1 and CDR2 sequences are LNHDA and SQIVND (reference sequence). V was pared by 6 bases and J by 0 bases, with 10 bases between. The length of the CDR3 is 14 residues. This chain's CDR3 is CASRSGSSTDTQYF. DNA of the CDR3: TGTGCCAGTAGGAGCGGTTCTAGCACAGATACGCAGTATTTT.

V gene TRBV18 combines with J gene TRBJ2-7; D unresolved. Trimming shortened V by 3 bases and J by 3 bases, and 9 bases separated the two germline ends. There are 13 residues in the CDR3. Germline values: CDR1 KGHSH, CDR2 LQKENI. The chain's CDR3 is CASSPGEDYEQYF. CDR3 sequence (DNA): TGTGCCAGCTCACCTGGCGAGGACTACGAGCAGTACTTC.

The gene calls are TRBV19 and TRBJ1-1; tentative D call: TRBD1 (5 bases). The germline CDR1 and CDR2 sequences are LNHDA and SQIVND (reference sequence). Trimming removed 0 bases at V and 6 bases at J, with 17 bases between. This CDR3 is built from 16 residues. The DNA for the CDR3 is TGTGCCAGTAGTATAGATTTTACGGGGGAGTACTCTGAAGCTTTCTTT. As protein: CASSIDFTGEYSEAFF. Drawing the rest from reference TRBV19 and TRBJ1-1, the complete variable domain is DGGITQSPKYLFRKEGQNVTLSCEQNLNHDAMYWYRQDPGQGLRLIYYSQIVNDFQKGDIAEGYSVSREKKESFPLTVTSAQKNPTAFYLCASSIDFTGEYSEAFFGQGTRLTVV.

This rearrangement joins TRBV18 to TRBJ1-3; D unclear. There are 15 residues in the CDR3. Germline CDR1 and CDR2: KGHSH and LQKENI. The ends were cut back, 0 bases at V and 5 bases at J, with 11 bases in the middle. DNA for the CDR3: TGTGCCAGCTCACCACCGGGCCAGTTCAGAAACACCATATATTTT. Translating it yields CASSPPGQFRNTIYF. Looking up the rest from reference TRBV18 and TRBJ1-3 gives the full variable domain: NAGVMQNPRHLVRRRGQEARLRCSPMKGHSHVYWYRQLPEEGLKFMVYLQKENIIDESGMPKERFSAEFPKEGPSILRIQQVVRGDSAAYFCASSPPGQFRNTIYFGEGSWLTVV.

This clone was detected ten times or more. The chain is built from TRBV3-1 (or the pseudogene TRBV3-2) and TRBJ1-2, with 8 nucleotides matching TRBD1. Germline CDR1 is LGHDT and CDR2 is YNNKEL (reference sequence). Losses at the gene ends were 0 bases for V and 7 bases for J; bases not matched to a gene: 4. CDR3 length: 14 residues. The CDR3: CASSQDRTGIGYTF. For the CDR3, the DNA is TGTGCCAGCAGCCAAGACAGGACAGGGATTGGCTACACCTTC.

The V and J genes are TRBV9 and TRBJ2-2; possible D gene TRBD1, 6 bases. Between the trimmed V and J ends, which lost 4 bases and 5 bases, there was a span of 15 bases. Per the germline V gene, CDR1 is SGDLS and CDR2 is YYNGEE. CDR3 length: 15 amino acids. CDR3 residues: CASSLTGIETGELFF. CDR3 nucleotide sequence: TGTGCCAGCAGCCTCACAGGGATCGAGACCGGGGAGCTGTTTTTT.

The CDR3 loop is CASSFQGAGANVLTF. As DNA, the CDR3 is TGTGCCAGTAGTTTCCAGGGGGCAGGGGCCAACGTCCTGACTTTC. The chain joins TRBV19 to TRBJ2-6; 8 positions agree with TRBD1. CDR1 and CDR2 (germline): LNHDA, SQIVND (reference sequence). Trimming at V came to 5 bases and at J to 4 bases, leaving 4 bases not matched to a gene. The CDR3 consists of 15 residues.

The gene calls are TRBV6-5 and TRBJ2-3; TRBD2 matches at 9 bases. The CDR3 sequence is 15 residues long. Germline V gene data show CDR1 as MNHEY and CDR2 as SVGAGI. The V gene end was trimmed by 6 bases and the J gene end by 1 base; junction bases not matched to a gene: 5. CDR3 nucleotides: TGTGCCAGCAGGGGACTAGCCGCGGGCACAGATACGCAGTATTTT. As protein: CASRGLAAGTDTQYF.

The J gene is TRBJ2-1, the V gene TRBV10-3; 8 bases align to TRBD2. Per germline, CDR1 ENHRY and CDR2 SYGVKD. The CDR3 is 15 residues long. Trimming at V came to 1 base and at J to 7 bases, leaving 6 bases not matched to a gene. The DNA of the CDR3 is TGTGCCATCAGTGAGTACCTAGCGGGTGGGAATGAGCAGTTCTTC. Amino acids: CAISEYLAGGNEQFF.

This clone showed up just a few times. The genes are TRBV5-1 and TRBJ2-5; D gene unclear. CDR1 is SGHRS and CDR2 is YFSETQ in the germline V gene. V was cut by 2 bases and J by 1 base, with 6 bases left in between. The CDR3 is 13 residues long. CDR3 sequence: CASSFGLQETQYF. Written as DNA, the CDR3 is TGCGCCAGCAGCTTTGGCCTCCAAGAGACCCAGTACTTC. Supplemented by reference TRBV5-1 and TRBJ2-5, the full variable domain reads KAGVTQTPRYLIKTRGQQVTLSCSPISGHRSVSWYQQTPGQGLQFLFEYFSETQRNKGNFPGRFSGRQFSNSRSEMNVSTLELGDSALYLCASSFGLQETQYFGPGTRLLVL.

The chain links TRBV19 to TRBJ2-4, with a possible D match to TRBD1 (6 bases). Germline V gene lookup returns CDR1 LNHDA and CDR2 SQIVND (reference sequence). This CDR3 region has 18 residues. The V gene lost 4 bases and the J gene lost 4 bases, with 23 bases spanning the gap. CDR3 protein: CASSTLRQAWVPKNIQYF. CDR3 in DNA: TGTGCCAGTAGTACCCTACGACAGGCGTGGGTGCCAAAAAACATTCAGTACTTC.

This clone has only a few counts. CDR3 protein: CASSSGWMNTEAFF. In DNA form, the CDR3 reads TGTGCCAGCAGCTCAGGGTGGATGAACACTGAAGCTTTCTTT. This rearrangement joins TRBV3-1 (or the pseudogene TRBV3-2) to TRBJ1-1; maybe TRBD1 (5 bases). The V gene's germline CDR1 is LGHDT and CDR2 YNNKEL (reference sequence). Trimming pared 5 bases from V and 0 bases from J, leaving 10 bases between. The CDR3 has 14 amino acids.

The CDR3 coding sequence is TGTGCCAGCAGCATTTCCGGGACAGGGAAGGGGGAGACCCAGTACTTC. This codes for CASSISGTGKGETQYF. V gene TRBV5-4 combines with J gene TRBJ2-5, with 9 positions matching TRBD1. Germline values: CDR1 SGHNT, CDR2 YYREEE (reference sequence). This CDR3 comprises 16 residues. V dropped 4 bases and J dropped 5; count of bases not matched to a gene: 12.

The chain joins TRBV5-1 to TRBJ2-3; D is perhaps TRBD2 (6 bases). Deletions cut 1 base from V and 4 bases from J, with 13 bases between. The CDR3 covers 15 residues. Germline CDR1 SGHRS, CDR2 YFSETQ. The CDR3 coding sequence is TGCGCCAGCAGCTTGTCTACGGGAGAGGCAGATACGCAGTATTTT. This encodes CASSLSTGEADTQYF.

CDR3 amino acids: CASSGDSGSLDTQYF. The DNA for the CDR3 is TGTGCCAGCTCGGGGGATAGCGGGAGTCTCGATACGCAGTATTTT. The chain carries TRBV18 and TRBJ2-3; TRBD2 matches at 9 bases. Germline V CDR1 and CDR2: KGHSH, LQKENI. CDR3 length: 15 amino acids. Trimming removed 6 bases from V and 6 bases from J; junction bases left unmatched: 10.